Included here is one T cell receptor (beta chain) sequence, with context. The target antigen is unknown. This CDR3 has 14 residues. From germline, CDR1 is SEHNR and CDR2 FQNEAQ (reference sequence). Trimming removed 5 bases at V and 0 bases at J, with 11 bases between. This sample stems from a study of beta chain features in type 1 diabetes. General study results and limits: A moderate, significant TCRB CDR3 shortening appeared in type 1 diabetes across four CD4+ subsets.

Reverse transcription of all isolated RNA meant that expressed TCRB transcripts were sequenced. The repertoire was sequenced with immunoSEQ multiplex PCR; TCRdb's copy has only in-frame clones and lacks some. Among 350,000 to 450,000 clones listed, about 15% were seen once. There was one heparinised blood draw per donor, averaging approximately 120 mL. The chain is built from TRBV7-9 and TRBJ2-7, with D possibly matching TRBD1 (6 bases). Specimen: naive CD4+ T cells from blood. This receptor was taken from a woman younger than 30 in good health. The CDR3 bases are TGTGCCAGCAGCCAGCAGGGGCTCTCCTACGAGCAGTACTTC. It translates to CASSQQGLSYEQYF.